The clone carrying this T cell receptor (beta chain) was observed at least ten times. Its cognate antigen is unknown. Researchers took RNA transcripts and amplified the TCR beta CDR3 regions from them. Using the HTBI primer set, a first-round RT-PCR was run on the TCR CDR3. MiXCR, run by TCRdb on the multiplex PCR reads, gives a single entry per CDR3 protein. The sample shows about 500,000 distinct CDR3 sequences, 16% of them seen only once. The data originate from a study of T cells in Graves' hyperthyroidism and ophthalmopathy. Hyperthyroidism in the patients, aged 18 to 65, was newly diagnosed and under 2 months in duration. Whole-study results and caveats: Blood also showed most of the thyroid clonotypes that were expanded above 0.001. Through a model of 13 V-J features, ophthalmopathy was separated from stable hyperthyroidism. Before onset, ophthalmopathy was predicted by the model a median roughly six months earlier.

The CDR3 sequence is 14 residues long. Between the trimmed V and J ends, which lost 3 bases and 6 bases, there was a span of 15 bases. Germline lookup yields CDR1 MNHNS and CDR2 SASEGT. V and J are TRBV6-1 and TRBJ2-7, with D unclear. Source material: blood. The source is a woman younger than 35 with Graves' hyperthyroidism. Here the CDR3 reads CASSDITGVLEQYF. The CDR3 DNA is TGTGCCAGCAGTGACATCACCGGCGTTCTCGAGCAGTACTTC.